The T cell receptor beta chain under discussion was sequenced for a study of T-cell memory formation after mild COVID-19 listed by TCRdb under 2021. For the study in its entirety: TCR sequence clusters from the two donors were largely donor specific. Longitudinal TCRalpha and TCRbeta repertoire sequencing tracked T-cell clones expanding and contracting after mild COVID-19 in a couple of donors. The cohort was made up of two young adult volunteers, one female and one male, who were previously healthy. Broad study findings and their caveats: Some responding clones were detected in pre-infection memory, suggesting pre-existing cross-reactive memory T cells joined the SARS-CoV-2 response. Clones contracting from day 15 to 85 had balanced CD4/CD8 phenotypes, while a second wave expanding from day 15 to 37 was biased towards CD4+. Contracting CD4+ clones turned up mainly in the CM and EM memory subsets, whereas EMRA was where CD8+ clones were enriched. The study included only a couple of mild cases, and larger cohorts that include severe cases with pre-infection samples were judged to be necessary. The second-wave clones that peaked on day 37 were not confirmed to be SARS-CoV-2 specific.

Ficoll-Paque density gradient centrifugation was the method used to isolate PBMCs. Comment on this clonotype: This clone's antigen is unknown. Base-call qualities are not available, and no considerably larger clone is one nucleotide away.

V is cut by 1 base and J by 3 bases, and the space between the germline ends is 10 bases. According to the germline V gene, CDR1 reads SGHVS and CDR2 reads FNYEAQ. The cysteine opens and the phenylalanine closes a CDR3 of 15 amino acids. Only the CDR3 DNA is retained, 45 bases long and in frame from the first base. The run used an Illumina NovaSeq 6000. TCRalpha and TCRbeta cDNA libraries were constructed by 5'RACE with constant-segment primers, with sample barcodes and unique molecular identifiers being introduced. RNA was extracted from every sample with Trizol reagent. The libraries were amplified in two PCR steps, and the second step added a second sample barcode and Illumina TruSeq adapters. Sequencing of libraries was performed on an Illumina NovaSeq with 2 x 150 bp paired-end reads. The original pipeline was this. Demultiplexing of reads and collapsing into UMI-guided consensus sequences were performed with migec v1.2.7. Using mixcr v2.1.11, the UMI consensuses were aligned to TRA and TRB V and J templates and assembled into clonotypes. Clonotypes were classified as expanded or contracted when called significant by both edgeR and NoisET, with noise models trained on biological replicates. For edgeR calls, a false discovery rate-adjusted p below 0.01 and a log2 fold-change threshold of 1 were applied. As an exploratory analysis of dynamics, max-normalized trajectories of the 1000 most abundant clonotypes were examined with PCA combined with hierarchical clustering. Separately sequenced CD4+ and CD8+ repertoires were used to assign a CD4 or CD8 phenotype to each responding clone. TCRdb reprocessing: public reads trimmed at Q25 with fastp, clones called with MiXCR, in-frame beta chains kept. CDR3 protein duplicates are merged, each entry listing the most common genes and DNA. The V and J calls reflect TCRdb's pipeline rather than the authors' work. This sample has 90,000 to 130,000 distinct CDR3 sequences in its table, and roughly 19% of those were observed once. The ten largest clones represent approximately 5.1% of the sample.

The sequence derives from a man younger than 35 who had mild COVID-19 (a few samples of this study predate the infection). The sample titles of this study are shuffled in the database, so cell type and time point are left out; the donor was told from shared clones. The sequence joins TRBV7-6 to TRBJ2-1, and the D gene may be TRBD2, 6 bases matching. Sequencing used PBMCs or a T cell subset sorted from them (not recorded which). The CDR3 region has the sequence CASSLGTTGYNEQFF. The bases are TGTGCCAGCAGCTTAGGGACTACCGGCTACAATGAGCAGTTCTTC.